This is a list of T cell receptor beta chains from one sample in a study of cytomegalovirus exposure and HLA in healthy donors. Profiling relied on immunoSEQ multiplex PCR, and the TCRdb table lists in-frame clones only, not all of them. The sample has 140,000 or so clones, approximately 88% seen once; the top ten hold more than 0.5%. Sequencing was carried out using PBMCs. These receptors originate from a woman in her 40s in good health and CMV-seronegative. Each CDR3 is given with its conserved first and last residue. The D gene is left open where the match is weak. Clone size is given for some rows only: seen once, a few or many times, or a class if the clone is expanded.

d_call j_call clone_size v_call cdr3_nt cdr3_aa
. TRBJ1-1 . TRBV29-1 TGCAGCGTTTCACAAAACACTGAAGCTTTCTTT CSVSQNTEAFF
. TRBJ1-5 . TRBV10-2 TGCGCCAGCAGTGAAGCGGCTGCTAATCAGCCCCAGCATTTT CASSEAAANQPQHF
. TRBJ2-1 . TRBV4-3 TGCGCCAGCAGCCAAGATAACGGGAACCAGCAGTTCTTC CASSQDNGNQQFF
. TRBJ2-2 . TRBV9 TGTGCCAGCCGAGCGGTCCGGGGCACCGGGGAGCTGTTTTTT CASRAVRGTGELFF
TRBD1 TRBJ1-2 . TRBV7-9 TGTGCCAGCAGCTTGACAGGGGGCAACTATGGCTACACCTTC CASSLTGGNYGYTF
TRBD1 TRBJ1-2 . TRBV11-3 TGTGCCAGCAGTACAGAACTCATGGACAGGGGAGGCTATGGCTACACCTTC CASSTELMDRGGYGYTF
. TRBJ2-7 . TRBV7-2 TGTGCCAGCAGCGGGAGGGGGGGTGCTAGGCTTGGCGAGCAGTACTTC CASSGRGGARLGEQYF
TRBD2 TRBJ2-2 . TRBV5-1 TGCGCCAGCAGGGAGAGCGGGAGCGGTACCGGGGAGCTGTTTTTT CASRESGSGTGELFF
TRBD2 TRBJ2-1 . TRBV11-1 TGTGCCAGCAGTTTGACGACTAGCGGTGCGCACAATGAGCAGTTCTTC CASSLTTSGAHNEQFF
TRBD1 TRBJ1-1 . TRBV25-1 TGTGCCAGCAGAGGACAGGCCACTGAAGCTTTCTTT CASRGQATEAFF
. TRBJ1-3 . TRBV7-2 TGTGCCAGCAGCTTCACTCAGATGGGGGGCACCATATATTTT CASSFTQMGGTIYF
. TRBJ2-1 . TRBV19 TGTGCCAGTAGTCGGGGGAATTGGACAACCAATGAGCAGTTCTTC CASSRGNWTTNEQFF
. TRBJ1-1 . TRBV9 TGTGCCAGCAGCGTAGCGGACACCCGGAACACTGAAGCTTTCTTT CASSVADTRNTEAFF
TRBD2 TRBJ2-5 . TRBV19 TGTGCCAGCACGGCCGGGGCGGGAGGGCCGAGGGTAGGGACCCAGTACTTC CASTAGAGGPRVGTQYF
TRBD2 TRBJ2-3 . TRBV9 TGTGCCAGCAGCGTAGGCGGGAGGTGGGATACGCAGTATTTT CASSVGGRWDTQYF
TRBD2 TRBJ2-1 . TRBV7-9 TGTGCCAGCAGCCCCACCCCCTGGCTAGCGGGAGTCGCCCGAAGGGAGCAGTTCTTC CASSPTPWLAGVARREQFF
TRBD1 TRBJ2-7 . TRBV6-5 TGTGCCAGCAGTTACCGGACAGGGGGTTTCGAGCAGTACTTC CASSYRTGGFEQYF
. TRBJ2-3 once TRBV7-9 TGTGCCAGCAGCTTAGCGGCCGTCGGGGCGCAGTATTTT CASSLAAVGAQYF
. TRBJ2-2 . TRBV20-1 TGCAGTGCTAGACAGACCGGGGAGCTGTTTTTT CSARQTGELFF
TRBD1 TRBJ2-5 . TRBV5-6 TGTGCCAGCAGCTATAACAGGGGGAAAGAGACCCAGTACTTC CASSYNRGKETQYF
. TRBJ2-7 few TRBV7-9 TGTGCCAGCAGCTCGGGTCTTCCAACCTACGAGCAGTACTTC CASSSGLPTYEQYF
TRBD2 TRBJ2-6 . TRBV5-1 TGCGCCAGCGGGGCCGGGACTAGAAGTCTGCCTGGGGCCAACGTCCTGACTTTC CASGAGTRSLPGANVLTF
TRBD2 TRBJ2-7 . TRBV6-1 TGTGCCAGCAGTCCCGGGGGGGGGCAGTACTTC CASSPGGGQYF
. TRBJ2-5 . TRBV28 TGTGCCAGCAGTTCTACCGGGATTGGGACCCAGTACTTC CASSSTGIGTQYF
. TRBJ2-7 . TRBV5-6 TGTGCCAGCAGCTCGGGGGTCAACTCCTACGAGCAGTACTTC CASSSGVNSYEQYF
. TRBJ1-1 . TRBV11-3 TGTGCCAGCAGCTTAGTGTCGGGGAGGTGGACTGAAGCTTTCTTT CASSLVSGRWTEAFF
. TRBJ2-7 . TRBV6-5 TGTGCCAGCAGTTACGGGGCAGAGATCTACGAGCAGTACTTC CASSYGAEIYEQYF
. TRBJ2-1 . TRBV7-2 TGTGCCAGCAGGGAACAGCCCTCCTACAATGAGCAGTTCTTC CASREQPSYNEQFF
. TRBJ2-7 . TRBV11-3 TGTGCCAGCAGACAGGGGGGGGACTACGAGCAGTACTTC CASRQGGDYEQYF
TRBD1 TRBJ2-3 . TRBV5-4 TGTGCCAGCGAGCGAGGGACAGGGGTAGATACGCAGTATTTT CASERGTGVDTQYF
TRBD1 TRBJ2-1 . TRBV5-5 TGTGCCAGCAGCCTGGACAGGGGCGATGAGCAGTTCTTC CASSLDRGDEQFF
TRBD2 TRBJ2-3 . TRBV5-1 TGCGCCAGCAGCTTGGGACTAGCGGGAACCACAGATACGCAGTATTTT CASSLGLAGTTDTQYF
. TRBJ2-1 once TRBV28 TGTGCCAGCAGTTTAAGCAGGGTAAATGAGCAGTTCTTC CASSLSRVNEQFF
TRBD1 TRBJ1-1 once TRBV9 TGTGCCAGCAGCGTAGGAGACAGGGTGGGGACTGAAGCTTTCTTT CASSVGDRVGTEAFF
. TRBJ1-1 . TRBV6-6 TGTGCCAGCAGTTACTCGACTAGTTGGGCTGAAGCTTTCTTT CASSYSTSWAEAFF
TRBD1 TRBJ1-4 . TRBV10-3 TGTGCCATCAGTGAAGGACAGGGGATGAGGTTACTGTTTTTT CAISEGQGMRLLFF
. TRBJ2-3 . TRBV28 TGTGCCAGCAGTTTCTTCAGTCTCACAGATACGCAGTATTTT CASSFFSLTDTQYF
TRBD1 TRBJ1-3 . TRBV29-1 TGCAGCGGACAGGGAGAGTCTGGAAACACCATATATTTT CSGQGESGNTIYF
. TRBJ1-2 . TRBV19 TGTGCCAGTTCCTGGACAACCTCTAACTATGGCTACACCTTC CASSWTTSNYGYTF
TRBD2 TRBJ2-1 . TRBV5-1 TGCGCCAGCAAGGTTACGGCTAGCGGGACATACAATGAGCAGTTCTTC CASKVTASGTYNEQFF